This section outlines one TCR beta chain sequence together with its context. As yet, its antigen is unknown. The CDR3 length is 14 residues. Trimming shortened V by 5 bases and J by 5 bases, and 15 bases separated the two germline ends. Germline-derived CDR1 and CDR2 are PRHDT and FYEKMQ (reference sequence). Produced via immunoSEQ multiplex PCR; TCRdb's table is partial and in-frame only. Of about 120,000 clones in the sample, 75% to 90% were seen once. The record originates from a study of T cell responses to AZD1222 COVID-19 vaccine. In the study overall: Second doses at about 4 or about 12 weeks were pooled. Overall study findings and caveats: Across the whole spike, CD4 TCRs peaked at regions 160-218 and 743-854. The breadth and depth of Spike-specific TCRs increased once two AZD1222 doses had been given.

The chain joins TRBV13 to TRBJ2-5; D is possibly TRBD2 (6 bases). This clonotype was sampled from an adult in good health. The material was peripheral blood, obtained on day 0 of AZD1222 vaccination. The CDR3 protein is CASSLLAAGETQYF. In DNA form, the CDR3 reads TGTGCCAGCAGCCTACTAGCCGCGGGGGAGACCCAGTACTTC.